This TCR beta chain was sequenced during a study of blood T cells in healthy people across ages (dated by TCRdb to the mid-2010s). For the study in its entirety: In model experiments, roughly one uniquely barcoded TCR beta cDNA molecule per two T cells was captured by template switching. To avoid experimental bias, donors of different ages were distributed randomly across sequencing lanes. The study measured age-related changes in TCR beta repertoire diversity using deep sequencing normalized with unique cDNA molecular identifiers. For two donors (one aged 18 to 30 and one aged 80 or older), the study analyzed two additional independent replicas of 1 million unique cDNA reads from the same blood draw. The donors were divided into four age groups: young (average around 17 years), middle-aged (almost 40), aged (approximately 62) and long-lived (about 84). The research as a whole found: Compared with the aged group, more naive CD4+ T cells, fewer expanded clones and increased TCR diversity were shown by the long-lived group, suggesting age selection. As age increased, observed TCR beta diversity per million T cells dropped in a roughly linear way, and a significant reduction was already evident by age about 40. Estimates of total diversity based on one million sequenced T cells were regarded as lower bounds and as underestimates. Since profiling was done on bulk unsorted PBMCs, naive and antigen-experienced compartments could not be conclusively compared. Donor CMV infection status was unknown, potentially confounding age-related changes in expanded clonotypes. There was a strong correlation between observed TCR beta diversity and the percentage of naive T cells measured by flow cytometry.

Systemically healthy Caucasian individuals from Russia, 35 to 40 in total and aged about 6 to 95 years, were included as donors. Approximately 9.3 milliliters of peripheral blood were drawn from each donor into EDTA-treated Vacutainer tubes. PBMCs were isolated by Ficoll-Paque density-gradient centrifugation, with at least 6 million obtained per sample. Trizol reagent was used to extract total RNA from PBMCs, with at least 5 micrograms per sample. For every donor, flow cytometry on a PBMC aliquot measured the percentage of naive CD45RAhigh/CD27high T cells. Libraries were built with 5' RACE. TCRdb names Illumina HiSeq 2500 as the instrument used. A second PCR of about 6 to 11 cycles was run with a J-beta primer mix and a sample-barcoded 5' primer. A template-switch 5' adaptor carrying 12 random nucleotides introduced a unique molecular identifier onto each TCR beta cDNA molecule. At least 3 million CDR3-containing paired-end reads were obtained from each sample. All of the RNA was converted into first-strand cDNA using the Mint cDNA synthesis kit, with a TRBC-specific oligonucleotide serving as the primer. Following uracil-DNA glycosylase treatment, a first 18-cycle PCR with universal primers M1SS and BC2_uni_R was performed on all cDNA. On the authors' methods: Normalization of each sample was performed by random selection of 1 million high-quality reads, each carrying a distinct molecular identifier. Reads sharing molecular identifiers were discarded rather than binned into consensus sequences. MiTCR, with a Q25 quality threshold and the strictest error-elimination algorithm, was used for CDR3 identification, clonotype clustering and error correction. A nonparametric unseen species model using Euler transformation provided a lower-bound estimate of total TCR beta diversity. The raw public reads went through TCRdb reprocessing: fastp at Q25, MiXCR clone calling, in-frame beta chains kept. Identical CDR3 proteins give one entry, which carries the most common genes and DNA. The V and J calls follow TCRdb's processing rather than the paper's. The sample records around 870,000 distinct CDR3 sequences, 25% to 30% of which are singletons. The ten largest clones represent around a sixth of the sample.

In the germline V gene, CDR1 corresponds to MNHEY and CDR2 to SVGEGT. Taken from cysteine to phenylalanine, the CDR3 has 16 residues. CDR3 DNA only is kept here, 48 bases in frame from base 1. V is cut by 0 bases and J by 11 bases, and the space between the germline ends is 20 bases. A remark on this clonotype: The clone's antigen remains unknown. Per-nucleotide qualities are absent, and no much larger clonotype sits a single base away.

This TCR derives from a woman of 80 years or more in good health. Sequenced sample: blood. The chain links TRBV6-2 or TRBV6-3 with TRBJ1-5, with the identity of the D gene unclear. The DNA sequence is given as TGTGCCAGCAGTTACTCGCCGGGTAGGGCTCGTGAGGCCCAGCATTTT. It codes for CASSYSPGRAREAQHF.